This entry lists 9 T cell receptor beta chains sequenced from one sample in a study of cytomegalovirus exposure and HLA in healthy donors. Primers: 60 Vbeta forward and 13 Jbeta reverse. Profiled with immunoSEQ multiplex PCR; TCRdb holds only in-frame clones, not every one. The repertoire includes around 130,000 clones, around 86% of them detected once, and around 0.67% sits in the top ten. The sample taken for sequencing was PBMCs. These receptors originate from a man between 18 and 29 years old in good health and CMV-seronegative.

The chain's CDR3 is CASSVARASNYGYTF. In DNA, the CDR3 is TGTGCCAGCAGCGTAGCACGCGCCTCTAACTATGGCTACACCTTC. The rearrangement uses TRBV9 and TRBJ1-2, with D uncertain. The V gene's germline CDR1 is SGDLS and CDR2 YYNGEE. Trimming left V 0 bases short and J 0 bases short, with 9 bases between. CDR3 length: 15 residues. The full variable domain, in which reference TRBV9 and TRBJ1-2 provide the parts outside the CDR3, is DSGVTQTPKHLITATGQRVTLRCSPRSGDLSVYWYQQSLDQGLQFLIQYYNGEERAKGNILERFSAQQFPDLHSELNLSSLELGDSALYFCASSVARASNYGYTFGSGTRLTVV.

The chain carries TRBV2 and TRBJ1-6; 7 positions match TRBD1. Germline-derived CDR1 and CDR2 are SNHLY and FYNNEI. The V and J ends lost 7 bases and 7 bases, in that order; junction bases with no gene match: 4. The CDR3 extends over 13 amino acids. CDR3 nucleotide sequence: TGTGCCAGCACTGGGACAGCAAATTCACCCCTCCACTTT. Translated: CASTGTANSPLHF.

J is TRBJ1-3 and V is TRBV19; D gene unclear. V lost 6 bases, J lost 3 bases, and 24 bases lay in between. Germline V lookup: CDR1 LNHDA, CDR2 SQIVND (reference sequence). This CDR3 is built from 18 residues. The CDR3 spells CASSLRTRGWLGGNTIYF. CDR3 in DNA: TGTGCCAGTAGCTTGCGGACTCGTGGCTGGTTAGGTGGAAACACCATATATTTT.

The chain employs TRBV9 and TRBJ2-3, with TRBD2 matching 10 bases. This CDR3 is 16 amino acids long. With 0 bases clipped from V and 5 bases from J, the junction kept 6 bases outside the gene matches. The V gene's germline CDR1 is SGDLS and CDR2 YYNGEE. The CDR3 spells CASSVEQRGGLDTQYF. The CDR3 bases are TGTGCCAGCAGCGTAGAGCAGCGGGGGGGTTTAGATACGCAGTATTTT.

The chain joins TRBV7-8 to TRBJ1-6; a weak D match, TRBD1 (6 bases). Germline V gives CDR1 SGHVS, CDR2 FQNEAQ. The CDR3 sequence is 15 residues long. The V end lost 7 bases, the J end lost 7 bases, and 17 bases lay between the germline ends. DNA for the CDR3: TGTGCCAGCACCGACAGGAGCATTCGGAATTCACCCCTCCACTTT. Its translation is CASTDRSIRNSPLHF.

This clone has just one count. V gene TRBV6-1 combines with J gene TRBJ1-5, with 9 bases aligning to TRBD1. The CDR3 is 15 residues long. J lost 6 bases, V lost 4 bases, and 7 bases had no gene match. CDR1 is MNHNS and CDR2 is SASEGT in the germline V gene. The CDR3, as DNA: TGTGCCAGCAGTGGGGGACAGGGTGGGGTTCAGCCCCAGCATTTT. It codes for CASSGGQGGVQPQHF.

J is TRBJ1-5 and V is TRBV7-8; a possible D gene is TRBD1 (6 bases). Deletions cut 4 bases from V and 0 bases from J, with 10 bases between. This CDR3 spans 15 amino acids. CDR1 is SGHVS, CDR2 FQNEAQ, per germline. CDR3 sequence reads: CASSSDRSSNQPQHF. The DNA of the CDR3 is TGTGCCAGCAGCTCGGACAGATCTAGCAATCAGCCCCAGCATTTT.

V and J are TRBV27 and TRBJ2-7; D not certain. The CDR3 runs 14 residues. The V gene lost 5 bases and the J gene lost 2 bases, with 13 bases spanning the gap. Germline CDR1 and CDR2: MNHEY and SMNVEV (reference sequence). In DNA form, the CDR3 reads TGTGCCAGCAGTGCGGCTACCCAAGCCTACGAGCAGTACTTC. Translating gives CASSAATQAYEQYF.

The V and J genes are TRBV28 and TRBJ2-1; D ambiguous. The V and J ends lost 2 bases and 4 bases respectively, with 3 bases between them. Germline loops: CDR1 MDHEN, CDR2 SYDVKM. CDR3 length: 12 residues. CDR3 coding DNA: TGTGCCAGCAGTTTACGTTACAATGAGCAGTTCTTC. Its translation: CASSLRYNEQFF.